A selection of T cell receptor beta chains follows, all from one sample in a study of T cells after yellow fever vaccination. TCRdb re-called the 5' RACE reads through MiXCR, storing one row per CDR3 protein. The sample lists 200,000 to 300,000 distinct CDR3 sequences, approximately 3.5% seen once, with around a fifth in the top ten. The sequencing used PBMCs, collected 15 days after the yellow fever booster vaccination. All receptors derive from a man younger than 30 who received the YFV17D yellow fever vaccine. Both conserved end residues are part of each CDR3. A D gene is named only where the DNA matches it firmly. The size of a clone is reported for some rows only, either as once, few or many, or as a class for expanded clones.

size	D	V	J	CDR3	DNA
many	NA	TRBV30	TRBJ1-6	CAWSVTPTRVASPLHF	TGTGCCTGGAGTGTAACTCCGACTAGGGTGGCTTCACCCCTCCACTTT
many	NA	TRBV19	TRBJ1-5	CASNPAHSNQPQHF	TGTGCCAGTAATCCAGCCCATAGCAATCAGCCCCAGCATTTT
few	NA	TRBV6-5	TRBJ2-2	CASSERGGNTGELFF	TGTGCCAGCAGTGAAAGGGGGGGAAACACCGGGGAGCTGTTTTTT
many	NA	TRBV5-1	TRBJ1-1	CASSAYTGTVNTEAFF	TGCGCCAGCAGCGCTTATACCGGGACTGTGAACACTGAAGCTTTCTTT
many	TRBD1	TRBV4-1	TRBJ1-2	CASSQVGQGSGYTF	TGCGCCAGCAGCCAAGTGGGACAGGGCTCTGGCTACACCTTC
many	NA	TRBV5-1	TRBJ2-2	CASTWRTGELFF	TGCGCCAGCACTTGGAGGACCGGGGAGCTGTTTTTT
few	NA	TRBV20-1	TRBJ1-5	CSARQGSSNQPQHF	TGCAGTGCTCGGCAGGGAAGTAGCAATCAGCCCCAGCATTTT
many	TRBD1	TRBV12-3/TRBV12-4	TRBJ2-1	CATQDQGDYNEQFF	TGTGCCACCCAGGACCAGGGGGACTACAATGAGCAGTTCTTC
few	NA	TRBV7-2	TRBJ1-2	CASSPLDSLGGMYGYTF	TGTGCCAGCAGCCCCCTAGACAGCCTGGGGGGCATGTATGGCTACACCTTC
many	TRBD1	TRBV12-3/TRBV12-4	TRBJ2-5	CASSFPGTGQETQYF	TGTGCCAGCAGTTTCCCCGGGACAGGGCAAGAGACCCAGTACTTC
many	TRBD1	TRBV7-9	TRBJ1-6	CASSPPGQGPSPPLHF	TGTGCCAGCAGCCCCCCGGGACAGGGACCCTCACCGCCCCTCCACTTT
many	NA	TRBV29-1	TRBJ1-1	CSAGGAGRNTEAFF	TGCAGCGCCGGAGGGGCCGGCAGGAACACTGAAGCTTTCTTT
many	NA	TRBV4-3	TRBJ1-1	CASSQARGYEAFF	TGCGCCAGCAGCCAAGCTCGGGGCTATGAAGCTTTCTTT
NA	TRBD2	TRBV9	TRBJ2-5	CAGSVGLAETQYF	TGTGCCGGCAGCGTAGGACTAGCGGAGACCCAGTACTTC
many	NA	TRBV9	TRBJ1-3	CASSVADGNTIYF	TGTGCCAGCAGCGTGGCCGACGGAAACACCATATATTTT
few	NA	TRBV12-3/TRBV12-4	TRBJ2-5	CASSEQGPQETQYF	TGTGCCAGCAGTGAACAGGGACCCCAAGAGACCCAGTACTTC
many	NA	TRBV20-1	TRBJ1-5	CSAKGTPEANQPQHF	TGCAGTGCTAAAGGGACACCGGAAGCCAATCAGCCCCAGCATTTT
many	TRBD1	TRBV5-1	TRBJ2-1	CASSTDREDNEQFF	TGCGCCAGCAGCACAGACAGGGAAGACAATGAGCAGTTCTTC
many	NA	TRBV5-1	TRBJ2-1	CASSLVAGQGGTPNEQFF	TGCGCCAGCAGCTTGGTAGCGGGACAGGGTGGAACCCCCAATGAGCAGTTCTTC
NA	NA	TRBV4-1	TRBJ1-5	CASSQEQAGNQPQHF	TGCGCCAGCAGCCAAGAACAGGCTGGAAATCAGCCCCAGCATTTT
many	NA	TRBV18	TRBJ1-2	CASSPLDRGIYGYTF	TGTGCCAGCTCACCACTTGATCGGGGGATCTATGGCTACACCTTC
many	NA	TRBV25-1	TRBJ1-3	CASSVSYNSGNTIYF	TGTGCCAGCAGTGTAAGTTACAACTCTGGAAACACCATATATTTT
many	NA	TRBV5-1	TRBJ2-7	CASSPQPQGMGGEQYF	TGCGCCAGCAGCCCCCAGCCCCAGGGGATGGGAGGCGAGCAGTACTTC
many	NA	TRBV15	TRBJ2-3	CATSREFGGHSADTQYF	TGTGCCACCAGCAGAGAATTCGGAGGGCATAGTGCAGATACGCAGTATTTT
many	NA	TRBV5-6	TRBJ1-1	CASSLPLQRMNTEAFF	TGTGCCAGCAGCTTGCCACTACAAAGGATGAACACTGAAGCTTTCTTT
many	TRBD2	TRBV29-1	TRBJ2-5	CSVARLAGGQETQYF	TGCAGCGTTGCTCGGCTAGCGGGGGGGCAAGAGACCCAGTACTTC
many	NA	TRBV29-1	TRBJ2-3	CSSYGGTDTQYF	TGCAGCTCATATGGGGGTACAGATACGCAGTATTTT
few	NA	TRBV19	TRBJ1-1	CASRTGNTEAFF	TGTGCCAGTAGGACAGGTAACACTGAAGCTTTCTTT
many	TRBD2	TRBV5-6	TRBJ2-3	CASSSPLAGGADTQYF	TGTGCCAGCAGTTCCCCACTAGCGGGGGGGGCAGATACGCAGTATTTT
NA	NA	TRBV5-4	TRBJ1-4	CASSPEGSEKLFF	TGTGCCAGCAGCCCTGAGGGGAGCGAAAAACTGTTTTTT
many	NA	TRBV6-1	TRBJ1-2	CASSQTGDGYTF	TGTGCCAGCAGCCAGACAGGAGATGGCTACACCTTC
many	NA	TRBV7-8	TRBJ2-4	CASSLVASWNIQYF	TGTGCCAGCAGCTTAGTTGCTAGCTGGAACATTCAGTACTTC
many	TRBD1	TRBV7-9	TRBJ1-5	CASSLVTGEDQHF	TGTGCCAGCAGCTTAGTAACAGGGGAAGACCAGCATTTT
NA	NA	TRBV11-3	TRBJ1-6	CASSDRNSPLHF	TGTGCCAGCAGCGACAGAAATTCACCCCTCCACTTT
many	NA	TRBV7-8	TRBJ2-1	CASSLVQDDEQFF	TGTGCCAGCAGCTTAGTGCAAGACGATGAGCAGTTCTTC
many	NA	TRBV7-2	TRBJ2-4	CASSFEFALSIQYF	TGTGCCAGCAGCTTCGAGTTCGCCCTTTCCATTCAGTACTTC
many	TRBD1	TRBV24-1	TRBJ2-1	CATSDSQGASYNEQFF	TGTGCCACCAGTGATTCGCAGGGGGCGTCGTACAATGAGCAGTTCTTC
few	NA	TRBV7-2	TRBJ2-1	CASSEPGVNEQFF	TGTGCCAGCAGCGAGCCGGGAGTCAATGAGCAGTTCTTC
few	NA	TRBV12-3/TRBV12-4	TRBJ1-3	CASSPSSWGIAGNTIYF	TGTGCCAGCAGTCCGTCATCCTGGGGGATTGCTGGAAACACCATATATTTT
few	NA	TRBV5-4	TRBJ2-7	CASSLGAGEQYF	TGTGCCAGCAGCTTGGGGGCCGGCGAGCAGTACTTC
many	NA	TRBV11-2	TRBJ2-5	CASSPRPVTSQETQYF	TGTGCCAGCAGCCCCCGTCCTGTGACAAGCCAAGAGACCCAGTACTTC
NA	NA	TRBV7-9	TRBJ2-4	CASSHPFGERENIQYF	TGTGCCAGCAGCCACCCCTTTGGGGAGAGGGAAAACATTCAGTACTTC
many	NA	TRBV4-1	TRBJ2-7	CASSQEQGGFAEQYF	TGCGCCAGCAGCCAAGAACAGGGAGGATTCGCGGAGCAGTACTTC
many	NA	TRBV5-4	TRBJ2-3	CASSFFADTQYF	TGTGCCAGCAGCTTTTTCGCAGATACGCAGTATTTT
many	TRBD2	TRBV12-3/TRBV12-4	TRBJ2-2	CASSLLRGVNTGELFF	TGTGCCAGCAGTTTACTTCGGGGGGTCAACACCGGGGAGCTGTTTTTT
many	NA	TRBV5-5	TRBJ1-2	CASSNGYTF	TGTGCCAGCAGCAATGGCTACACCTTC
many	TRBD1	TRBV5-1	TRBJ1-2	CASSFAGGLYGYTF	TGCGCCAGCAGCTTTGCAGGGGGCCTCTATGGCTACACCTTC
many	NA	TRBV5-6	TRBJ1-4	CASSLGITGNEKLFF	TGTGCCAGCAGCTTGGGGATTACAGGGAATGAAAAACTGTTTTTT
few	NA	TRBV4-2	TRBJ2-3	CASSQVLARFTDTQYF	TGTGCCAGCAGCCAAGTTTTGGCGAGGTTCACAGATACGCAGTATTTT
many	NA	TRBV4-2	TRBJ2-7	CASSQDRGGNSYEQYF	TGTGCCAGCAGCCAAGATCGTGGAGGTAACTCCTACGAGCAGTACTTC
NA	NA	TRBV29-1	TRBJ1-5	CSVGDPNQPQHF	TGCAGCGTTGGGGATCCCAATCAGCCCCAGCATTTT
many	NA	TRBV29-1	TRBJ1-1	CSVGWEGTEAFF	TGCAGCGTTGGCTGGGAGGGGACTGAAGCTTTCTTT
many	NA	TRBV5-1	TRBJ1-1	CASSSGGGALNTEAFF	TGCGCCAGCAGCTCCGGTGGAGGGGCTCTGAACACTGAAGCTTTCTTT
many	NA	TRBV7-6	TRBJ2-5	CASSPDGLQETQYF	TGTGCCAGCAGCCCGGACGGACTCCAAGAGACCCAGTACTTC
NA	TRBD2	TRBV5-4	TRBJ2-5	CASSPPEGRGGLETQYF	TGTGCCAGCAGCCCCCCGGAGGGGCGGGGGGGCCTAGAGACCCAGTACTTC
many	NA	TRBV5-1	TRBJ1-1	CASSLDTLWDTEAFF	TGCGCCAGCAGCTTGGACACCCTCTGGGACACTGAAGCTTTCTTT
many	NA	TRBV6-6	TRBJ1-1	CASSYLDGNTEAFF	TGTGCCAGCAGTTACCTCGACGGGAACACTGAAGCTTTCTTT